This TCR beta chain was found in a study of T-cell memory formation after mild COVID-19. At the level of the study: The TCR clusters were mostly specific to one donor.

TCRdb ran MiXCR on the 5' RACE reads and lists one entry per CDR3 protein. The sample shows 65,000 to 90,000 distinct CDR3 sequences, approximately 14% of them seen only once. Trimming took off 1 base at V and 9 bases at J, with 4 bases between the two ends. Germline V gene lookup returns CDR1 SEHNR and CDR2 FQNEAQ (reference sequence). This CDR3 has 12 amino acids. This sequence originates from an adult woman who had mild COVID-19 (a few samples of this study predate the infection). Cell type and time point are not known. The chain recombines TRBV7-9 with TRBJ1-6, with unresolved D. Sequenced: PBMCs or a T cell subset sorted from them (not recorded which). Here the CDR3 reads CASSLVGSPLHF. The DNA for the CDR3 is TGTGCCAGCAGCTTAGTTGGTTCACCCCTCCACTTT.